The rows below give T cell receptor beta chains drawn from one sample of a study of blood T cell repertoires in COVID-19. Produced via immunoSEQ multiplex PCR; TCRdb's table is partial and in-frame only. The table records some 130,000 clones, roughly two thirds of them present only once. The specimen was peripheral blood. These receptors were obtained from a woman between 70 and 85 years old with acute or convalescent COVID-19. CDR3s include the opening cysteine and the closing phenylalanine or tryptophan. A D gene is named only where the DNA matches it firmly. Expanded clones get a size class; other rows say once, few or many, or leave the size out.

j_call d_call clone_size v_call cdr3_aa cdr3_nt
TRBJ2-7 TRBD1 NA TRBV5-6 CASSLGTGVSYEQYF TGTGCCAGCAGCTTGGGGACAGGGGTCTCCTACGAGCAGTACTTC
TRBJ2-3 TRBD1 once TRBV19 CASSSRDRGTDTQYF TGTGCCAGTAGTAGCCGGGACAGGGGCACAGATACGCAGTATTTT
TRBJ1-3 TRBD1 NA TRBV18 CASSPLPGQGPLPNTIYF TGTGCCAGCTCACCCCTTCCGGGACAGGGGCCGCTGCCAAACACCATATATTTT
TRBJ2-5 NA NA TRBV19 CASSIEEGETQYF TGTGCCAGTAGTATAGAAGAGGGAGAGACCCAGTACTTC
TRBJ2-3 TRBD1 NA TRBV13 CASSSINGQGDTQYF TGTGCCAGCAGCTCTATAAACGGACAGGGAGATACGCAGTATTTT
TRBJ2-2 NA NA TRBV6-2/TRBV6-3 CASSYSLANTGELFF TGTGCCAGCAGTTACTCCCTAGCGAACACCGGGGAGCTGTTTTTT
TRBJ2-5 TRBD2 NA TRBV5-5 CASRRLAGLETQYF TGTGCCAGCAGACGACTAGCGGGATTGGAGACCCAGTACTTC
TRBJ1-2 NA NA TRBV27 CASSFSRGVGGYTF TGTGCCAGCAGTTTTAGCAGGGGAGTGGGGGGCTACACCTTC
TRBJ2-5 TRBD1 NA TRBV28 CASSSTGGWQETQYF TGTGCCAGCAGTTCAACAGGGGGCTGGCAAGAGACCCAGTACTTC
TRBJ2-2 NA NA TRBV11-2 CASSLELVGNTGELFF TGTGCCAGCAGCTTAGAACTGGTTGGGAACACCGGGGAGCTGTTTTTT
TRBJ1-5 NA NA TRBV7-2 CASSLYSGALNQPQHF TGTGCCAGCAGCTTATACTCAGGGGCGCTCAATCAGCCCCAGCATTTT
TRBJ1-2 NA NA TRBV2 CASSEEWAGRDYGYTF TGTGCCAGCAGTGAAGAATGGGCGGGGAGGGACTATGGCTACACCTTC
TRBJ1-1 NA NA TRBV18 CASSPGVEDTEAFF TGTGCCAGCTCGCCCGGGGTAGAGGACACTGAAGCTTTCTTT
TRBJ2-1 TRBD1 NA TRBV7-2 CASSLGAGTGVREQFF TGTGCCAGCAGCTTAGGGGCCGGGACAGGGGTACGCGAGCAGTTCTTC
TRBJ1-2 TRBD1 NA TRBV2 CAITDRANYGYTF TGTGCCATAACGGACAGGGCAAACTATGGCTACACCTTC
TRBJ1-1 NA NA TRBV12-3/TRBV12-4 CASSFARTAEAFF TGTGCCAGCAGTTTCGCCCGGACAGCCGAAGCTTTCTTT
TRBJ2-7 TRBD2 NA TRBV6-9 CASSPGLADNYEQYF TGTGCCAGCAGTCCGGGACTAGCGGACAACTACGAGCAGTACTTC
TRBJ2-3 NA NA TRBV6-6 CASSRGDRDADTQYF TGTGCCAGCAGCCGCGGGGACAGAGACGCAGATACGCAGTATTTT
TRBJ2-1 NA NA TRBV5-6 CASSLTEPYNEQFF TGTGCCAGCAGTCTGACAGAGCCCTACAATGAGCAGTTCTTC
TRBJ2-7 TRBD2 NA TRBV6-5 CATLGLVYEQYF TGTGCCACCCTGGGACTAGTCTACGAGCAGTACTTC
TRBJ2-7 TRBD2 NA TRBV4-3 CASSQGAGGSYEQYF TGCGCCAGCAGCCAAGGCGCGGGGGGATCCTACGAGCAGTACTTC
TRBJ2-5 TRBD1 NA TRBV6-2/TRBV6-3 CASSPGTGGRETQYF TGTGCCAGCAGCCCCGGGACAGGGGGCCGAGAGACCCAGTACTTC
TRBJ2-3 TRBD2 NA TRBV9 CASSAGSGSSGREYTDTQYF TGTGCCAGCAGCGCCGGGAGCGGTTCAAGCGGGAGGGAGTACACAGATACGCAGTATTTT
TRBJ1-5 NA NA TRBV5-5 CASSPRDKGQPQHF TGTGCCAGCAGCCCCCGGGACAAAGGGCAGCCCCAGCATTTT
TRBJ2-3 NA NA TRBV5-1 CASKKGHTDTQYF TGCGCCAGCAAAAAGGGGCACACAGATACGCAGTATTTT
TRBJ2-5 TRBD1 NA TRBV6-5 CAIRGGQGFQETQYF TGTGCCATCAGGGGGGGACAGGGGTTTCAAGAGACCCAGTACTTC
TRBJ2-1 TRBD1 few TRBV5-4 CASSPGQGPYNEQFF TGTGCCAGCAGCCCCGGACAGGGTCCCTACAATGAGCAGTTCTTC
TRBJ1-1 TRBD1 NA TRBV15 CATSRRQGAGTEAFF TGTGCCACCAGCCGCCGACAGGGGGCAGGTACTGAAGCTTTCTTT
TRBJ2-7 NA NA TRBV7-3 CASSLGNSYEQYF TGTGCCAGCAGCTTAGGCAACTCCTACGAGCAGTACTTC
TRBJ2-1 TRBD1 NA TRBV28 CASTPGQGTKNEQFF TGTGCCAGCACCCCTGGACAGGGTACGAAGAATGAGCAGTTCTTC
TRBJ2-7 TRBD2 NA TRBV6-2/TRBV6-3 CASSFSGYHEQYF TGTGCCAGCAGTTTTAGCGGGTACCACGAGCAGTACTTC
TRBJ2-7 TRBD2 NA TRBV9 CASSNRGTSGAYEQYF TGTGCCAGCAGCAACCGAGGGACTAGCGGGGCCTACGAGCAGTACTTC
TRBJ2-2 TRBD2 NA TRBV9 CASSVVGDAGVKTGELFF TGTGCCAGCAGCGTAGTGGGGGACGCGGGAGTAAAAACCGGGGAGCTGTTTTTT
TRBJ1-2 TRBD1 NA TRBV10-3 CAISTPGGPYGYTF TGTGCCATCAGTACCCCAGGGGGCCCCTATGGCTACACCTTC
TRBJ2-7 TRBD2 few TRBV4-1 CASSQIAGGPYEQYF TGCGCCAGCAGCCAAATAGCGGGGGGGCCCTACGAGCAGTACTTC
TRBJ2-7 TRBD1 NA TRBV10-3 CAAAGGMTYEQYF TGTGCCGCCGCAGGGGGAATGACCTACGAGCAGTACTTC
TRBJ2-7 TRBD1 NA TRBV11-2 CASSPIQGTSYEQYF TGTGCCAGCAGCCCAATACAGGGGACCTCCTACGAGCAGTACTTC
TRBJ2-1 NA NA TRBV5-6 CASSFRNEQFF TGTGCCAGCAGCTTTCGTAATGAGCAGTTCTTC
TRBJ2-3 TRBD1 NA TRBV11-1 CASSLRTGFDTQYF TGTGCCAGCAGCTTAAGGACAGGCTTTGATACGCAGTATTTT
TRBJ2-7 NA NA TRBV12-5 CASTTYDREDYEQYF TGTGCTAGTACAACGTACGACAGGGAGGATTACGAGCAGTACTTC
TRBJ1-3 NA NA TRBV6-2/TRBV6-3 CASSYGGTGNTIYF TGTGCCAGCAGTTACGGCGGGACTGGAAACACCATATATTTT
TRBJ2-7 NA NA TRBV29-1 CSVARGTDYEQYF TGCAGCGTTGCTCGGGGAACCGACTACGAGCAGTACTTC
TRBJ1-1 TRBD1 NA TRBV7-9 CASRGTDEAFF TGTGCCAGCAGAGGGACAGACGAAGCTTTCTTT
TRBJ2-1 NA NA TRBV15 CATSREGTAYNEQFF TGTGCCACCAGCAGAGAGGGGACTGCCTACAATGAGCAGTTCTTC
TRBJ1-6 NA NA TRBV28 CASSPAVPNSPLHF TGTGCCAGCAGTCCCGCGGTCCCTAATTCACCCCTCCACTTT